This T cell receptor (beta chain) was identified in a study of shared clonotypes between healthy human individuals. Study results and caveats: Compared with memory subsets, naive subsets generally had larger estimated richness.

A word on this clone: Antigen unknown.

Here immunoSEQ multiplex PCR was the method, and the copy in TCRdb shows in-frame clones only, minus some. The table includes 2 million to 3 million clones, approximately 93% detected once. Germline V gives CDR1 MRHNA, CDR2 SNTAGT. The V and J ends lost 2 bases and 7 bases respectively, with 5 bases between them. CDR3 length: 12 residues. Memory CD4+ cells were the fraction left after CD45RA+ naive selection. The chain employs TRBV6-4 and TRBJ2-2; no clear D gene. Sequencing was done on a sample of naive CD4+ T cells from PBMCs. Noted subset: CD45RA+ positively selected. The clonotype was recovered from a man aged 18 to 29 in good health. Some clones in this sample may be carry-over from other donors' samples. CDR3 amino acids: CASSDPSGELFF. DNA for the CDR3: TGTGCCAGCAGTGACCCCAGCGGGGAGCTGTTTTTT.